Listed here are 29 T cell receptor beta chains from one sample, sequenced in a study of Ad26.COV2.S vaccination and SARS-CoV-2 variants listed by TCRdb under 2021. What this sample's time point label stands for: individuals recovered from natural SARS-CoV-2 infection. Library preparation was by the immunoSEQ multiplex PCR assay. Not all clones reach the TCRdb copy of this immuneACCESS table, which keeps in-frame sequences only. Checked studies attribute under half of the gap to unresolved V genes and leave the rest unexplained. For this sample the table gives about 350,000 clones, of which 92% were detected only once. The top ten clones comprise about 3.9% of the sample. This specimen was peripheral blood, taken after recovery from COVID-19. Receptors originate from a human donor who had recovered from COVID-19.

The chain joins TRBV5-1 to TRBJ1-2; D gene uncertain. Trimming shortened V by 4 bases and J by 0 bases, and 19 bases separated the two germline ends. Germline V lookup: CDR1 SGHRS, CDR2 YFSETQ. The CDR3 covers 17 residues. The CDR3: CASSGNFESTTNYGYTF. The CDR3 nucleotides are TGCGCCAGCAGCGGAAATTTCGAGTCTACTACTAACTATGGCTACACCTTC.

This clone appeared a single time. The chain uses TRBV2 and TRBJ1-6; D gene uncertain. The CDR3 covers 13 residues. The germline V and J ends were trimmed by 7 bases and 5 bases, with 9 bases remaining between them. The germline gives CDR1 SNHLY, CDR2 FYNNEI. The CDR3, as DNA: TGTGCCAGCACCCCTCGAAATAATTCACCCCTCCACTTT. Translating gives CASTPRNNSPLHF.

The chain carries TRBV6-6 and TRBJ1-2; 9 nucleotides agree with TRBD1. V lost 5 bases and J lost 4; bases outside the gene matches: 2. Germline CDR1 and CDR2: MNHNY and SVGAGI (reference sequence). This CDR3 contains 13 residues. As DNA, the CDR3 is TGTGCCAGCAGTGGGGACAGGGTCTATGGCTACACCTTC. This sequence encodes CASSGDRVYGYTF.

The CDR3 DNA is TGCGCCAGCACCCTGGATCTAGCGGGGGGCACAGATACGCAGTATTTT. This encodes CASTLDLAGGTDTQYF. The chain joins TRBV5-1 to TRBJ2-3, with 10 bases fitting TRBD2. Trimming removed 6 bases from V and 1 base from J; junction bases left unmatched: 8. The CDR3 extends over 16 amino acids. Germline CDR1 reads SGHRS; CDR2 reads YFSETQ.

The chain is built from TRBV19 and TRBJ1-2; 9 bases map to TRBD1. This CDR3 spans 15 amino acids. Trimming removed 6 bases from V and 6 bases from J; junction bases left unmatched: 11. Germline CDR1 is LNHDA and CDR2 is SQIVND (reference sequence). The CDR3 DNA reads as TGTGCCAGTAGGTCTACAGGGGGCGCGGATAATGGCTACACCTTC. The encoded protein is CASRSTGGADNGYTF.

This clone appeared once. The chain is built from TRBV19 and TRBJ1-2; the D gene is possibly TRBD1 (5 bases). The V end was cut by 8 bases, the J end by 4 bases, with 26 bases between. The CDR3 contains 17 residues. Germline CDR1 and CDR2: LNHDA and SQIVND (reference sequence). In nucleotides, the CDR3 is TGTGCCAGTTTTGGGGGGGGGAGACTAGTTTCCCCCTATGGCTACACCTTC. Protein product: CASFGGGRLVSPYGYTF.

This chain uses TRBV12-5 with TRBJ1-5; no clear D. V lost 1 base to trimming and J lost 9 bases, with 7 bases between them. This CDR3 comprises 12 residues. Germline CDR1 is LGHNT and CDR2 is FRNRAP. Here the CDR3 reads CASGLGGGPQHF. CDR3 coding DNA: TGTGCTAGTGGTTTGGGGGGTGGGCCCCAGCATTTT.

In the case of this clone: At one of its ends the junction is not consistent with the germline gene, which may arise from a read error. The chain is built from TRBV29-1 and TRBJ1-2; 8 nucleotides agree with TRBD1. CDR3 size: 14 residues. Per germline, CDR1 SQVTM and CDR2 ANQGSEA. The DNA of the CDR3 is TGCAGCGTAGAAGGACAGGGAGGAGGGTATGGCTACACCTTC. Encoded protein: CSVEGQGGGYGYTF. The whole variable domain, remainder taken from reference TRBV29-1 and TRBJ1-2, is SAVISQKPSRDICQRGTSLTIQCQVDSQVTMMFWYRQQPGQSLTLIATANQGSEATYESGFVIDKFPISRPNLTFSTLTVSNMSPEDSSIYLCSVEGQGGGYGYTFGSGTRLTVV.

This chain uses TRBV9 with TRBJ1-3; D is undetermined. V gave up 4 bases and J gave up 0 bases, with 5 bases separating them. There are 13 residues in the CDR3. The germline gives CDR1 SGDLS, CDR2 YYNGEE. CDR3 in amino acids: CASSRTSGNTIYF. The CDR3 DNA reads as TGTGCCAGCAGCCGGACCTCTGGAAACACCATATATTTT.

The gene calls are TRBV11-2 and TRBJ1-6; the D is unclear. Trimming took 3 bases from V and 8 from J, leaving 5 bases between them. The CDR3 spans 12 residues. Germline V gene lookup returns CDR1 SGHAT and CDR2 FQNNGV. The CDR3 DNA follows: TGTGCCAGCAGCTTGATATATTCACCCCTCCACTTT. Translating gives CASSLIYSPLHF.

The CDR3: CASSQDLDYSSYNEQFF. CDR3 coding DNA: TGCGCCAGCAGCCAAGATCTGGACTACAGCTCCTACAATGAGCAGTTCTTC. The rearrangement uses TRBV4-3 and TRBJ2-1, with a weak D call TRBD2 (6 bases). CDR1 and CDR2 from the germline V gene are LGHNA and YSLEER. This CDR3 contains 17 residues. Trimming removed 0 bases at V and 0 bases at J, with 12 bases between.

The chain carries TRBV10-3 and TRBJ2-1; D perhaps matches TRBD1 (5 bases). Deletions cut 7 bases from V and 8 bases from J, with 18 bases between. The CDR3 extends over 14 amino acids. The V gene's germline CDR1 is ENHRY and CDR2 SYGVKD. The CDR3 DNA reads TGTGCCATCACCTCTATCAGCGACAGCCATGAGCAGTTCTTC. This sequence encodes CAITSISDSHEQFF.

Only one count was recorded for this clone. This chain connects TRBV7-2 to TRBJ2-3; D possibly matches TRBD1 or TRBD2 (6 bases each). CDR1 is SGHTA and CDR2 is FQGNSA in the germline V gene. Trimming left V 5 bases short and J 6 bases short, with 21 bases between. This CDR3 is built from 16 residues. The DNA for the CDR3 is TGTGCCAGCAGCCGGGGCGGGGCAGGGGAGAAGGATACGCAGTATTTT. Protein product: CASSRGGAGEKDTQYF.

This chain joins TRBV9 and TRBJ2-3, with 9 bases lining up with TRBD2. Germline CDR1 is SGDLS and CDR2 is YYNGEE. The CDR3 spans 15 residues. V shed 3 bases, J shed 2 bases, and the junction held 4 bases outside the gene matches. The CDR3 loop is CASSGTSAYTDTQYF. CDR3 bases: TGTGCCAGCAGCGGGACTAGCGCCTACACAGATACGCAGTATTTT.

A single count supports this clone. J is TRBJ2-1 and V is TRBV5-1; possible D gene TRBD1, 6 bases. The CDR3 consists of 13 residues. Germline V gene lookup returns CDR1 SGHRS and CDR2 YFSETQ. Deletions cut 4 bases from V and 8 bases from J, with 13 bases between. The CDR3 reads CASSTRQVYEQFF. CDR3 DNA: TGCGCCAGCAGCACTCGACAGGTATATGAGCAGTTCTTC.

The chain links TRBV20-1 to TRBJ1-3, with unresolved D. V dropped 3 bases and J dropped 0 bases, with 3 bases sitting between them. This CDR3 has 12 residues. In germline, CDR1 is DFQATT, CDR2 SNEGSKA (reference sequence). The CDR3 loop is CSASNSGNTIYF. For the CDR3, the DNA is TGCAGTGCTAGTAACTCTGGAAACACCATATATTTT.

The genes are TRBV20-1 and TRBJ2-7; D unclear. The CDR3 is made up of 11 amino acids. Germline CDR1 reads DFQATT; CDR2 reads SNEGSKA (reference sequence). The ends were cut back, 3 bases at V and 3 bases at J, with 6 bases in the middle. This CDR3 is CSASSGYEQYF. CDR3 sequence (DNA): TGCAGTGCTAGTAGTGGCTACGAGCAGTACTTC.

The rearrangement uses TRBV11-2 and TRBJ2-7; 9 bases are a match to TRBD2. Germline CDR1 reads SGHAT; CDR2 reads FQNNGV. The junction had 6 bases not matched to a gene; V was cut back by 0 bases and J by 0 bases. The CDR3 is 17 amino acids. CDR3 sequence: CASSLDRRGGSSYEQYF. The CDR3 DNA reads as TGTGCCAGCAGCTTAGATCGGCGGGGGGGTTCCTCCTACGAGCAGTACTTC. The full variable domain, rest sourced from reference TRBV11-2 and TRBJ2-7, is EAGVAQSPRYKIIEKRQSVAFWCNPISGHATLYWYQQILGQGPKLLIQFQNNGVVDDSQLPKDRFSAERLKGVDSTLKIQPAKLEDSAVYLCASSLDRRGGSSYEQYFGPGTRLTVT.

The CDR3 protein is CASSPPGLETQYF. The CDR3 DNA reads TGTGCCAGCAGCCCTCCAGGGTTGGAGACCCAGTACTTC. The J gene is TRBJ2-5, the V gene TRBV11-2; D may be TRBD1 (5 bases). V was pared by 5 bases and J by 5 bases, with 12 bases between. The CDR3 totals 13 residues. CDR1 is SGHAT and CDR2 is FQNNGV in the germline V gene.

CDR3: CASSPGQPDEQYF. Here the CDR3 DNA reads TGTGCCAGCAGCCCGGGCCAGCCGGACGAGCAGTACTTC. The chain employs TRBV3-1 (or the pseudogene TRBV3-2) and TRBJ2-7, with D unclear. Germline V gives CDR1 LGHDT, CDR2 YNNKEL (reference sequence). This CDR3 region has 13 residues. V was clipped by 4 bases and J by 5 bases, with 12 bases between them.

Turning to this clone: This CDR3 is also generated by other DNA sequences in the sample. The rearrangement uses TRBV7-8 and TRBJ2-5; D might be TRBD1 (5 bases). The CDR3 extends over 13 amino acids. V was clipped by 1 base and J by 3 bases, with 6 bases between them. The germline CDR1 and CDR2 sequences are SGHVS and FQNEAQ. The CDR3 here is CASSLEGKETQYF. The DNA for the CDR3 is TGTGCCAGCAGCTTAGAGGGGAAAGAGACCCAGTACTTC.

The V call is TRBV7-6, the J call TRBJ2-5; 8 bases match TRBD2. V dropped 5 bases and J dropped 4; count of bases not matched to a gene: 15. CDR3 size: 17 residues. CDR1 and CDR2 from the germline V gene are SGHVS and FNYEAQ. This CDR3 is CASSRGGRGPLGETQYF. The CDR3 nucleotides are TGTGCCAGCAGCCGCGGGGGGCGGGGGCCCCTCGGAGAGACCCAGTACTTC.

V usage is TRBV5-1 and J usage is TRBJ2-5; TRBD1 matches 9 bases. CDR3 length equals 16 residues. V trimming: 3 bases; J trimming: 4 bases; junction bases outside the gene matches: 10. The germline CDR1 and CDR2 sequences are SGHRS and YFSETQ. DNA for the CDR3: TGCGCCAGCAGCTCCGGACAGGGGAAGGTTAGAGAGACCCAGTACTTC. Translated, it gives CASSSGQGKVRETQYF.

The chain has TRBV6-5 and TRBJ1-6, with no clear D. Germline assignment: CDR1 MNHEY and CDR2 SVGAGI. The CDR3 consists of 12 residues. Trimming pared 6 bases from V and 0 bases from J, leaving 0 bases between. The CDR3 region is CASSSYNSPLHF. CDR3 bases: TGTGCCAGCAGCTCCTATAATTCACCCCTCCACTTT.

This chain links TRBV9 with TRBJ1-2, with D tentatively TRBD1 (5 bases). V was cut by 0 bases and J by 1 base, with 10 bases left in between. The germline V gene encodes CDR1 SGDLS and CDR2 YYNGEE. The CDR3 is 15 amino acids. This chain's CDR3 is CASSVGDRVNYGYTF. The CDR3 DNA follows: TGTGCCAGCAGCGTAGGAGACAGAGTTAACTATGGCTACACCTTC.

V is TRBV11-2 and J is TRBJ2-1, with 13 bases that match TRBD2. V lost 5 bases and J lost 5; bases outside the gene matches: 12. The CDR3 runs to 18 residues. Germline V lookup: CDR1 SGHAT, CDR2 FQNNGV. CDR3 residues: CASSDWRLAGGPNNEQFF. The CDR3 DNA reads as TGTGCCAGCAGCGATTGGAGACTAGCGGGGGGTCCGAACAATGAGCAGTTCTTC.

The chain joins TRBV5-4 to TRBJ2-2, with TRBD2 matching 12 bases. The CDR3 spans 16 residues. Germline lookup yields CDR1 SGHNT and CDR2 YYREEE (reference sequence). The V and J ends lost 4 bases and 6 bases, in that order; junction bases with no gene match: 7. CDR3 DNA sequence: TGTGCCAGCAGCCGCCCTAGCGGGGGGGCCGCCGGGGAGCTGTTTTTT. The encoded protein is CASSRPSGGAAGELFF.

The chain has TRBV6-1 and TRBJ2-4; maybe TRBD2 (5 bases). CDR3 length: 14 residues. Trimming took 3 bases from V and 9 from J, leaving 15 bases between them. The V gene's germline CDR1 is MNHNS and CDR2 SASEGT. For the CDR3, the DNA is TGTGCCAGCAGTGACCGGATGAGGGTCGCCATTCAGTACTTC. This encodes CASSDRMRVAIQYF.

The V and J genes are TRBV18 and TRBJ2-3; TRBD1 might be the D (6 bases). The germline V and J ends were trimmed by 3 bases and 5 bases, with 12 bases remaining between them. This CDR3 has 14 residues. Germline V gene data show CDR1 as KGHSH and CDR2 as LQKENI. The CDR3 DNA follows: TGTGCCAGCTCACCTCGGGACACACAAGATACGCAGTATTTT. Its translation is CASSPRDTQDTQYF.